This entry lists 7 T cell receptor beta chains sequenced from one sample in a study of blood T cell repertoires in COVID-19. The assay was immunoSEQ multiplex PCR, and TCRdb's table has in-frame clones only and misses some. The sample yields more than 95,000 clones, roughly 89% seen once. Material for sequencing was peripheral blood. These receptors all come from a human donor in a cohort sampled during active COVID-19.

The chain links TRBV28 to TRBJ2-7; D is possibly TRBD2 (6 bases). The CDR3 contains 14 residues. The V end was cut by 6 bases, the J end by 2 bases, with 14 bases between. Germline V CDR1 and CDR2: MDHEN, SYDVKM. The CDR3 spells CASSLGGRAYEQYF. The CDR3 DNA reads as TGTGCCAGCAGCCTGGGGGGACGGGCCTACGAGCAGTACTTC.

The chain recombines TRBV11-1 with TRBJ2-7; D is uncertain. The CDR3 is made up of 14 amino acids. Trimming took 5 bases from V and 3 from J, leaving 14 bases between them. Germline V CDR1 and CDR2: SGHAT, FQDESV (reference sequence). In DNA, the CDR3 is TGTGCCAGCAGCCCAGACCCTCGGAGCTACGAGCAGTACTTC. It encodes CASSPDPRSYEQYF. Full variable domain (missing parts from reference TRBV11-1 and TRBJ2-7): EAEVAQSPRYKITEKSQAVAFWCDPISGHATLYWYRQILGQGPELLVQFQDESVVDDSQLPKDRFSAERLKGVDSTLKIQPAELGDSAMYLCASSPDPRSYEQYFGPGTRLTVT.

Written as DNA, the CDR3 is TGCGCCAGCAGCTCGGGGGGTCTCTATGGCTACACCTTC. Its translation: CASSSGGLYGYTF. The rearrangement joins TRBV5-1 to TRBJ1-2; D might be TRBD1 (5 bases). CDR3 length: 13 amino acids. Trimming cost V 3 bases and J 4 bases, with 10 bases left between them. Germline V gene data show CDR1 as SGHRS and CDR2 as YFSETQ. Supplemented by reference TRBV5-1 and TRBJ1-2, the full variable domain reads KAGVTQTPRYLIKTRGQQVTLSCSPISGHRSVSWYQQTPGQGLQFLFEYFSETQRNKGNFPGRFSGRQFSNSRSEMNVSTLELGDSALYLCASSSGGLYGYTFGSGTRLTVV.

This chain links TRBV6-5 with TRBJ2-5, with D maybe TRBD2 (6 bases). Trimming shortened V by 6 bases and J by 0 bases, and 8 bases separated the two germline ends. Germline values: CDR1 MNHEY, CDR2 SVGAGI. The CDR3 has 13 amino acids. CDR3 amino acids: CASRGTYQETQYF. The CDR3 nucleotides read TGTGCCAGCAGGGGGACTTACCAAGAGACCCAGTACTTC.

The rearrangement uses TRBV5-1 and TRBJ2-1, with a tentative D call TRBD2 (6 bases). V shed 0 bases and J shed 7 bases, with 8 bases lying between them. The CDR3 has 13 amino acids. Per germline, CDR1 SGHRS and CDR2 YFSETQ. CDR3 sequence: CASSLGGRNEQFF. DNA for the CDR3: TGCGCCAGCAGCTTGGGAGGGAGGAATGAGCAGTTCTTC.

This clone was recorded at least ten times. The chain has TRBV29-1 and TRBJ1-1; D gene unclear. CDR3 length: 13 amino acids. Germline CDR1 reads SQVTM; CDR2 reads ANQGSEA. The CDR3 DNA follows: TGCGGGGTTTGTAGGGAGCTGAACACTGAAGCTTTCTTT. Amino acids: CGVCRELNTEAFF. Full variable domain (remainder filled in from reference TRBV29-1 and TRBJ1-1): SAVISQKPSRDICQRGTSLTIQCQVDSQVTMMFWYRQQPGQSLTLIATANQGSEATYESGFVIDKFPISRPNLTFSTLTVSNMSPEDSSIYLCGVCRELNTEAFFGQGTRLTVV.

This chain joins TRBV2 and TRBJ2-2, with 8 nucleotides matching TRBD1. Trimming at V came to 4 bases and at J to 7 bases, leaving 14 bases not matched to a gene. The CDR3 extends over 17 amino acids. CDR1 and CDR2 (germline): SNHLY, FYNNEI. CDR3 amino acids: CASSASGQGLISGELFF. Here the CDR3 DNA reads TGTGCCAGCAGTGCGTCAGGACAGGGTTTGATCAGCGGGGAGCTGTTTTTT.